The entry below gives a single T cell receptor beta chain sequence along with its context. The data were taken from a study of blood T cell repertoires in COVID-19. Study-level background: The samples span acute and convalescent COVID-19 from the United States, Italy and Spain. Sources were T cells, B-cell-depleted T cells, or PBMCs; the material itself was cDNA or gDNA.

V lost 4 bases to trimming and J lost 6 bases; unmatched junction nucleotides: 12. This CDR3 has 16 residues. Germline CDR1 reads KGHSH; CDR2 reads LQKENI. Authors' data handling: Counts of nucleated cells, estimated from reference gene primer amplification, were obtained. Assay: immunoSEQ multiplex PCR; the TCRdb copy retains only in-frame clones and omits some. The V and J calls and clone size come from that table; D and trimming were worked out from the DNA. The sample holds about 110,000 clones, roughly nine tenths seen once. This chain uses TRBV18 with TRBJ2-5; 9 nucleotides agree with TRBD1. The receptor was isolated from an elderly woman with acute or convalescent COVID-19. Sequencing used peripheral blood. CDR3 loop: CASSLFSQGAEKTQYF. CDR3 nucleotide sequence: TGTGCCAGCTCACTTTTTTCACAGGGGGCAGAAAAGACCCAGTACTTC.